This paragraph covers one T cell receptor (beta chain) sequence. As yet, its antigen is unknown. Libraries were prepared by immunoSEQ multiplex PCR; TCRdb keeps only in-frame clonotypes and omits some of them. This table has about 34,000 clones, roughly 96% appearing once. V was cut by 1 base and J by 2 bases, with 9 bases left in between. This CDR3 comprises 14 residues. Germline CDR1 LNHDA, CDR2 SQIVND (reference sequence). The data were obtained in a study of circulating and synovial CD4+ cells in juvenile arthritis. Study results and limitations: Vbeta family usage analysis did not detect the pathogenic-like versus bulk difference. These repertoires were less diverse than bulk blood CD4 repertoires.

The specimen sequenced was CD4+ T cells from blood. This chain joins TRBV19 and TRBJ2-7; no clear D gene. This receptor was taken from a human donor with juvenile idiopathic arthritis. The CDR3 is CASSIVHSTYEQYF. As DNA, the CDR3 is TGTGCCAGTAGTATAGTCCACAGCACCTACGAGCAGTACTTC. The whole variable domain, filled in from reference TRBV19 and TRBJ2-7, reads DGGITQSPKYLFRKEGQNVTLSCEQNLNHDAMYWYRQDPGQGLRLIYYSQIVNDFQKGDIAEGYSVSREKKESFPLTVTSAQKNPTAFYLCASSIVHSTYEQYFGPGTRLTVT.